A single sample gave rise to the 29 T cell receptor beta chains below, sequenced in a study of cytomegalovirus exposure and HLA in healthy donors. The PCR had 60 Vbeta and 13 Jbeta primers. Some clones are missing from TCRdb's copy, which holds only in-frame ones; the method was immunoSEQ multiplex PCR. The data hold about 130,000 clones, with about four fifths observed a single time. The sequencing sample was made of PBMCs. All receptors derive from a woman between 35 and 50 years old in good health and CMV-seronegative.

The CDR3 DNA reads TGTGCCAGCACGGGACAGGGGAAGGATACGCAGTATTTT. Amino acids: CASTGQGKDTQYF. The rearrangement uses TRBV27 and TRBJ2-3, with TRBD1 matching over 10 bases. CDR1 MNHEY and CDR2 SMNVEV come from the germline V gene (reference sequence). This CDR3 spans 13 amino acids. V was clipped by 7 bases and J by 6 bases; unmatched bases: 4.

The rearrangement joins TRBV4-3 to TRBJ2-3; D uncertain. Trimming removed 2 bases at V and 0 bases at J, with 9 bases between. This CDR3 is built from 15 residues. Germline V gene lookup returns CDR1 LGHNA and CDR2 YSLEER. The CDR3 sequence: CASSQQSGSTDTQYF. The DNA of the CDR3 is TGCGCCAGCAGCCAACAATCCGGGAGCACAGATACGCAGTATTTT.

This chain joins TRBV5-1 and TRBJ2-7; possibly TRBD1 for D (5 bases). Germline V CDR1 and CDR2: SGHRS, YFSETQ. The CDR3 is 16 residues long. V was trimmed by 0 bases and J by 3 bases, leaving 16 bases between them. The CDR3 DNA follows: TGCGCCAGCAGCTTGGTGTATAGGGGCAGGGTCTACGAGCAGTACTTC. Protein sequence: CASSLVYRGRVYEQYF.

The chain recombines TRBV7-3 with TRBJ2-4, with 7 bases fitting TRBD1. Looked up from germline, CDR1 is SGHTA and CDR2 is FQGTGA. This CDR3 is built from 17 residues. Trimming took 0 bases from V and 1 from J; bases not matched to a gene: 6. In DNA form, the CDR3 reads TGTGCCAGCAGCTTAACAGGGGGCGTGGGGGCCAAAAACATTCAGTACTTC. This translates into CASSLTGGVGAKNIQYF.

This clone turned up a few times. The V and J genes are TRBV10-3 and TRBJ2-7; TRBD2 agrees at 10 bases. The V segment lost 0 bases and the J segment 4 bases; nucleotides outside the gene matches: 3. Germline CDR1 is ENHRY and CDR2 is SYGVKD. The CDR3 is 15 amino acids. CDR3 nucleotides: TGTGCCATCAGTGAGTCGCTAGCGGGAGTGTACGAGCAGTACTTC. Translation gives CAISESLAGVYEQYF.

The V call is TRBV5-4, the J call TRBJ2-1; TRBD2 aligns across 7 bases. Germline lookup yields CDR1 SGHNT and CDR2 YYREEE (reference sequence). This CDR3 region has 17 residues. Unmatched junction bases numbered 18, after V lost 0 bases and J lost 12 bases. CDR3 bases: TGTGCCAGCAGCTTGGGAGCCTCTAGCGGCGGGTTAGTTAGGCAGTTCTTC. Its protein product is CASSLGASSGGLVRQFF.

The chain joins TRBV12-5 to TRBJ1-2; no definite D call. The CDR3 consists of 14 residues. The germline gives CDR1 LGHNT, CDR2 FRNRAP. With 0 bases removed from V and 6 bases from J, the gap between germline ends came to 11 bases. The CDR3, as DNA: TGTGCTAGTGGTTTGGTACCGAGTTACGATGGCTACACCTTC. Its protein product is CASGLVPSYDGYTF.

The J gene is TRBJ2-7, the V gene TRBV4-1, with TRBD2 matching 9 bases. Germline values: CDR1 MGHRA, CDR2 YSYEKL. This CDR3 is built from 15 residues. Unmatched junction bases numbered 1, after V lost 1 base and J lost 0 bases. This CDR3 reads CASSQGLAVSYEQYF. The CDR3 coding sequence is TGCGCCAGCAGCCAAGGACTAGCGGTCTCCTACGAGCAGTACTTC.

This chain uses TRBV7-2 with TRBJ2-1; 13 bases are a match to TRBD2. The V gene's germline CDR1 is SGHTA and CDR2 FQGNSA. The V gene end was trimmed by 2 bases and the J gene end by 6 bases; junction bases not matched to a gene: 1. The CDR3 sequence is 15 residues long. CDR3 loop: CASSLTSGGANEQFF. CDR3 DNA: TGTGCCAGCAGCTTAACTAGCGGGGGGGCCAATGAGCAGTTCTTC. Filled out from reference TRBV7-2 and TRBJ2-1, the complete variable domain reads GAGVSQSPSNKVTEKGKDVELRCDPISGHTALYWYRQSLGQGLEFLIYFQGNSAPDKSGLPSDRFSAERTGGSVSTLTIQRTQQEDSAVYLCASSLTSGGANEQFFGPGTRLTVL.

This chain links TRBV10-3 with TRBJ1-1; D may be TRBD1 (6 bases). V was cut by 2 bases and J by 7 bases, with 11 bases left in between. The CDR3 runs to 13 residues. Germline CDR1 ENHRY, CDR2 SYGVKD. The DNA of the CDR3 is TGTGCCATCAGTGAGAACCGACAGGTTGAAGCTTTCTTT. Its translation is CAISENRQVEAFF.

This clone was seen a single time. This chain connects TRBV27 to TRBJ1-1; D gene ambiguous. The CDR3 sequence is 14 residues long. V lost 6 bases to trimming and J lost 1 base, with 12 bases between them. Germline CDR1 reads MNHEY; CDR2 reads SMNVEV (reference sequence). CDR3 bases: TGTGCCAGCAGCACCGATGGGCAGAACACTGAAGCTTTCTTT. Encoded protein: CASSTDGQNTEAFF.

The chain couples TRBV5-4 to TRBJ2-3; 13 bases are shared with TRBD2. V shed 4 bases, J shed 5 bases, and the junction held 7 bases outside the gene matches. Germline values: CDR1 SGHNT, CDR2 YYREEE (reference sequence). The CDR3 has 16 residues. The CDR3 is CASSPRLAGGGDTQYF. The CDR3 DNA sequence: TGTGCCAGCAGCCCTAGACTAGCGGGGGGTGGAGATACGCAGTATTTT.

This chain joins TRBV11-3 and TRBJ2-1; maybe TRBD1 (6 bases). Trimming removed 8 bases at V and 8 bases at J, with 13 bases between. Germline V gene sequence: CDR1 SGHNT, CDR2 YENEEA. This CDR3 has 12 amino acids. CDR3 DNA: TGTGCCAGCGCGACCTCAGGGGATGAGCAGTTCTTC. Its protein is CASATSGDEQFF. Complete variable domain (other parts from reference TRBV11-3 and TRBJ2-1): EAGVVQSPRYKIIEKKQPVAFWCNPISGHNTLYWYLQNLGQGPELLIRYENEEAVDDSQLPKDRFSAERLKGVDSTLKIQPAELGDSAVYLCASATSGDEQFFGPGTRLTVL.

The V call is TRBV5-1, the J call TRBJ2-6; 7 bases match TRBD1. The CDR3 sequence is 18 residues long. Germline CDR1 reads SGHRS; CDR2 reads YFSETQ. Trimming at V came to 0 bases and at J to 0 bases, leaving 6 bases not matched to a gene. The CDR3 nucleotides are TGCGCCAGCAGCTTGGCCACAGGGGTCCGCTCTGGGGCCAACGTCCTGACTTTC. Amino acid sequence: CASSLATGVRSGANVLTF. Combining the CDR3 with reference TRBV5-1 and TRBJ2-6 gives the whole variable domain KAGVTQTPRYLIKTRGQQVTLSCSPISGHRSVSWYQQTPGQGLQFLFEYFSETQRNKGNFPGRFSGRQFSNSRSEMNVSTLELGDSALYLCASSLATGVRSGANVLTFGAGSRLTVL.

The rearrangement links TRBV7-2 to TRBJ1-2, with 12 bases fitting TRBD1. The CDR3 runs to 17 residues. In germline, CDR1 is SGHTA, CDR2 FQGNSA. V dropped 1 base and J dropped 6; count of bases not matched to a gene: 9. CDR3 bases: TGTGCCAGCAGCTTAGTGGGACAGGGGGCCAGGCAGGATGGCTACACCTTC. It encodes CASSLVGQGARQDGYTF.

V is TRBV29-1 and J is TRBJ1-1, with no clear D. CDR3 length: 10 residues. V lost 7 bases and J lost 8, with 11 bases in between. Germline CDR1 reads SQVTM; CDR2 reads ANQGSEA. The CDR3 region is CSAWEGEAFF. The CDR3 nucleotides read TGCAGCGCTTGGGAGGGCGAAGCTTTCTTT.

The V call is TRBV2, the J call TRBJ2-3; 9 bases are shared with TRBD2. The J segment lost 4 bases and the V segment lost 1 base, leaving 3 bases of the junction unmatched. Per germline, CDR1 SNHLY and CDR2 FYNNEI. The CDR3 has 15 amino acids. The CDR3 is CASSEGGLASDTQYF. The CDR3 DNA reads TGTGCCAGCAGTGAAGGGGGACTAGCATCAGATACGCAGTATTTT.

The chain recombines TRBV7-8 with TRBJ1-5, with 9 bases fitting TRBD1. The CDR3 contains 18 residues. V lost 0 bases, J lost 0 bases, and 6 bases stayed unmatched. The germline CDR1 and CDR2 sequences are SGHVS and FQNEAQ. DNA for the CDR3: TGTGCCAGCAGCTTAGCTAAGGACAGGGGCGATAGCAATCAGCCCCAGCATTTT. This codes for CASSLAKDRGDSNQPQHF.

The chain carries TRBV4-3 and TRBJ1-4; D is possibly TRBD1 (5 bases). Between the trimmed V and J ends, which lost 1 base and 0 bases, there was a span of 6 bases. The CDR3 has 15 residues. The germline gives CDR1 LGHNA, CDR2 YSLEER. This CDR3 is CASSQGGSTNEKLFF. CDR3 nucleotide sequence: TGCGCCAGCAGCCAAGGGGGCTCAACTAATGAAAAACTGTTTTTT.

The CDR3 nucleotides read TGTGCCAGCAGCTTCCGACAGGGGGCAGGAGAGACCCAGTACTTC. This sequence encodes CASSFRQGAGETQYF. This chain connects TRBV7-2 to TRBJ2-5; 10 bases line up with TRBD1. The trim removed 3 bases at V and 4 bases at J, leaving 5 bases unmatched. Germline V gene lookup returns CDR1 SGHTA and CDR2 FQGNSA. This CDR3 has 15 amino acids.

This chain's CDR3 is CASSAGANTEAFF. The CDR3 DNA reads TGCGCCAGCAGCGCAGGGGCTAACACTGAAGCTTTCTTT. The chain uses TRBV5-1 and TRBJ1-1, with a weak D call TRBD1 (6 bases). CDR1 and CDR2 from the germline V gene are SGHRS and YFSETQ. The CDR3 has 13 amino acids. V lost 4 bases, J lost 2 bases, and 9 bases lay in between. Full variable domain (outside the CDR3, taken from reference TRBV5-1 and TRBJ1-1): KAGVTQTPRYLIKTRGQQVTLSCSPISGHRSVSWYQQTPGQGLQFLFEYFSETQRNKGNFPGRFSGRQFSNSRSEMNVSTLELGDSALYLCASSAGANTEAFFGQGTRLTVV.

The chain uses TRBV6-6 and TRBJ2-2, with 10 bases matching TRBD1. J was trimmed by 7 bases and V by 5 bases; bases with no gene match: 7. CDR1 MNHNY and CDR2 SVGAGI come from the germline V gene (reference sequence). The CDR3 covers 15 residues. The CDR3 bases are TGTGCCAGCAGTCACCGACAGGGGGCTAGCGGGGAGCTGTTTTTT. Translation gives CASSHRQGASGELFF.

The V gene is TRBV4-3, the J gene TRBJ1-1; no reliable D call. The CDR3 length is 13 residues. The V end was cut by 0 bases, the J end by 3 bases, with 5 bases between. Per the germline V gene, CDR1 is LGHNA and CDR2 is YSLEER. CDR3 sequence reads: CASSQEEDTEAFF. The CDR3 coding sequence is TGCGCCAGCAGCCAAGAAGAGGACACTGAAGCTTTCTTT.

V usage is TRBV27 and J usage is TRBJ1-6; D possibly corresponds to TRBD1 (5 bases). Germline CDR1 is MNHEY and CDR2 is SMNVEV (reference sequence). Trimming removed 3 bases from V and 2 bases from J, with 8 bases in between. The CDR3 is 15 amino acids. The CDR3 nucleotides are TGTGCCAGCAGTTTGACAGCTCCCTATAATTCACCCCTCCACTTT. This sequence encodes CASSLTAPYNSPLHF.

The V call is TRBV10-3, the J call TRBJ1-5; D is perhaps TRBD1 (6 bases). V was clipped by 0 bases and J by 11 bases, with 20 bases between them. The CDR3 is 16 amino acids. Germline V gene lookup returns CDR1 ENHRY and CDR2 SYGVKD. For the CDR3, the DNA is TGTGCCATCAGTGAGTCGCAGGGGCGATCCTCAAGGGCCCAGCATTTT. It translates to CAISESQGRSSRAQHF.

J is TRBJ1-1 and V is TRBV4-1; D is possibly TRBD1 (6 bases). This CDR3 region has 13 residues. Germline V gene data show CDR1 as MGHRA and CDR2 as YSYEKL. V was pared by 3 bases and J by 8 bases, with 13 bases between. The CDR3 nucleotides read TGCGCCAGCAGCCAGGGGGCGGTAATAGAAGCTTTCTTT. This gives the protein CASSQGAVIEAFF.

A few counts support this clone. The rearrangement uses TRBV29-1 and TRBJ2-7, with 9 bases fitting TRBD1. Per the germline V gene, CDR1 is SQVTM and CDR2 is ANQGSEA. V was clipped by 0 bases and J by 13 bases; unmatched bases: 4. The CDR3 extends over 11 amino acids. Here the CDR3 reads CSVEDGGQGYF. The CDR3 region has the DNA TGCAGCGTTGAAGATGGGGGACAGGGCTACTTC.

With respect to this clone: The germline gene is not matched at one end of the junction; a read error may be the cause. The chain joins TRBV7-7 to TRBJ2-3, with 11 bases fitting TRBD2. Germline values: CDR1 SSHAT, CDR2 FNYEAQ (reference sequence). The CDR3 runs to 14 residues. CDR3 loop: CASSLGLAADTQYF. CDR3 coding DNA: TGTGCTAGCAGCCTGGGACTAGCGGCGGATACGCAGTATTTT.

The V and J genes are TRBV18 and TRBJ2-3; D may be TRBD2 (6 bases). Germline lookup yields CDR1 KGHSH and CDR2 LQKENI. V lost 2 bases and J 6 bases, leaving 9 bases between the germline ends. The CDR3 has 13 residues. The DNA of the CDR3 is TGTGCCAGCTCACCAGAGGCGGGGGATACGCAGTATTTT. Amino acid sequence: CASSPEAGDTQYF.